This T cell receptor beta chain was documented in a study of shared clonotypes between healthy human individuals. The CDR3 is 15 amino acids. CDR1 and CDR2 from the germline V gene are SGHNT and YYREEE (reference sequence). J lost 4 bases, V lost 7 bases, and 6 bases had no gene match. As regards this clone: What it binds is not known.

Findings of the study overall: It was the non-shared clonotypes that had lower generation probabilities than clonotypes shared by all four donors. Richness estimates generally favored naive over memory subsets.

The assay was immunoSEQ multiplex PCR, and TCRdb's table has in-frame clones only and misses some. The repertoire consists of 2 million to 2.5 million clones, with less than 95% occurring once and the leading ten covering about 0.36%. The origin of this receptor is a young man in good health. Some clones in this sample may be carry-over from other donors' samples. What was sequenced was naive CD4+ T cells from PBMCs. Subset indicated: CD45RA+ positively selected. V and J are TRBV5-4 and TRBJ2-6, with 9 nucleotides matching TRBD1. CDR3 loop: CASQGQGSGANVLTF. CDR3 nucleotides: TGTGCCAGCCAAGGACAGGGGTCAGGGGCCAACGTCCTGACTTTC. Looking up the rest from reference TRBV5-4 and TRBJ2-6 gives the full variable domain: ETGVTQSPTHLIKTRGQQVTLRCSSQSGHNTVSWYQQALGQGPQFIFQYYREEENGRGNFPPRFSGLQFPNYSSELNVNALELDDSALYLCASQGQGSGANVLTFGAGSRLTVL.